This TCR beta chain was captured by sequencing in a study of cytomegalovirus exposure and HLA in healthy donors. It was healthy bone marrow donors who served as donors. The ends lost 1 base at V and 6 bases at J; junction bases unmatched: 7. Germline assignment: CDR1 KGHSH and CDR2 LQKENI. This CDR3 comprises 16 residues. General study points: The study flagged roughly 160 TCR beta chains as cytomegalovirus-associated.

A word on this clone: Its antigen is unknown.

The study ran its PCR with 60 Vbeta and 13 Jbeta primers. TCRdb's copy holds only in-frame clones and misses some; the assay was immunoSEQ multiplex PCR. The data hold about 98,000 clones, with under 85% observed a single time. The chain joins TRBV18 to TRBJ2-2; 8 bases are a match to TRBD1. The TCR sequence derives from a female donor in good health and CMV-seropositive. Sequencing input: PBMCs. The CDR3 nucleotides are TGTGCCAGCTCACCACAATGGCAGGGGGCCGCCGGGGAGCTGTTTTTT. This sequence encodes CASSPQWQGAAGELFF.